The following is a T cell receptor beta chain sequence with its context. The antigen remains undetermined. This CDR3 has 16 amino acids. The germline V gene has CDR1 SGHVS and CDR2 FQNEAQ. Trimming removed 5 bases from V and 0 bases from J; junction bases left unmatched: 10. TCRdb's table, derived via immunoSEQ multiplex PCR, lists solely in-frame clones and lacks some. The sample has 150,000 to 200,000 clones, about 87% seen once; the top ten hold around 11%. The sample is drawn from a study of radiation and T cells in renal cell carcinoma. Study observations and caveats: In blood, top tumor clones expanded by 2 weeks, shrinking by 4.

As to time point: blood 4 weeks post-SBRT, at nephrectomy. The treatment was: 15 Gy SBRT to primary tumor, nephrectomy 4 weeks later. Nephrectomy followed 15 Gy stereotactic body radiation by 4 weeks. After SBRT, blood was collected at 2 and 4 weeks, plus baseline. The sequence was collected from a woman aged 45 to 65 with renal cell carcinoma. The sequenced sample was blood, obtained from a patient whose treatment included radiotherapy and nephrectomy. This chain uses TRBV7-8 with TRBJ2-7; 7 bases map to TRBD1. The CDR3 reads CASSLTQGQSSYEQYF. The CDR3 DNA sequence: TGTGCCAGCAGCCTTACCCAGGGACAGAGCTCCTACGAGCAGTACTTC.